This entry lists 32 T cell receptor beta chains sequenced from one sample in a study of blood T cell repertoires in COVID-19 (dated by TCRdb to the early 2020s). Libraries came from the immunoSEQ multiplex PCR assay. TCRdb took this table from immuneACCESS and kept in-frame rearrangements with V and J called. Such tables lack part of the clones; where checked against another copy, unresolved V genes explain under half of the gap, and the rest is unexplained. The sample yields 150,000 to 200,000 clones; 87% were counted once. 1.6% of the sample lies in the top ten. Sequenced: peripheral blood. These receptors all come from a woman in her 50s with acute or convalescent COVID-19.

The chain carries TRBV10-2 and TRBJ1-2; D possibly corresponds to TRBD1 (5 bases). V lost 6 bases and J lost 0, with 11 bases in between. The germline gives CDR1 WSHSY, CDR2 SAAADI. The CDR3 is 14 residues long. For the CDR3, the DNA is TGCGCCAGCAGACAAGGGGATTCTAACTATGGCTACACCTTC. Its translation: CASRQGDSNYGYTF.

The chain has TRBV7-9 and TRBJ2-7, with D possibly matching TRBD1 (5 bases). The V gene lost 5 bases and the J gene lost 2 bases, with 13 bases spanning the gap. The V gene's germline CDR1 is SEHNR and CDR2 FQNEAQ (reference sequence). This CDR3 spans 14 amino acids. The CDR3 loop reads CASSNPQVPYEQYF. CDR3 nucleotide sequence: TGTGCCAGCAGCAACCCACAGGTCCCCTACGAGCAGTACTTC.

The V and J genes are TRBV19 and TRBJ1-5; 9 bases agree with TRBD1. In germline, CDR1 is LNHDA, CDR2 SQIVND (reference sequence). V lost 7 bases and J lost 7; bases outside the gene matches: 11. This CDR3 has 15 residues. CDR3 residues: CASTRVGQGGQPQHF. The DNA of the CDR3 is TGTGCCAGTACCAGAGTGGGACAGGGTGGACAGCCCCAGCATTTT.

This clone was counted a few times. The rearrangement links TRBV6-1 to TRBJ1-1, with TRBD1 matching 9 bases. After removal of 1 base from V and 3 bases from J, the junction contained 9 bases not matched to a gene. There are 17 residues in the CDR3. CDR1 and CDR2 from the germline V gene are MNHNS and SASEGT. The DNA of the CDR3 is TGTGCCAGCAGTGAAGGTACAGGGGGCGTATCGTACACTGAAGCTTTCTTT. Protein sequence: CASSEGTGGVSYTEAFF.

The chain has TRBV6-2 or TRBV6-3 and TRBJ1-1, with D uncertain. This CDR3 spans 15 amino acids. V lost 2 bases and J lost 1, with 11 bases in between. CDR1 MNHEY and CDR2 SVGEGT come from the germline V gene. The CDR3 protein is CASSYTLTENTEAFF. Here the CDR3 DNA reads TGTGCCAGCAGTTACACCCTTACAGAGAACACTGAAGCTTTCTTT.

CDR3 sequence (DNA): TGTGCCAGCAGTTTAGGTGGGGAGGTTAGCACAGATACGCAGTATTTT. It translates to CASSLGGEVSTDTQYF. The V call is TRBV27, the J call TRBJ2-3, with a weak D call TRBD2 (6 bases). Germline loops: CDR1 MNHEY, CDR2 SMNVEV (reference sequence). Trimming removed 2 bases at V and 0 bases at J, with 12 bases between. The CDR3 has 16 residues.

The chain employs TRBV4-3 and TRBJ1-4, with D possibly matching TRBD1 (6 bases). CDR1 is LGHNA and CDR2 is YSLEER in the germline V gene. With 0 bases removed from V and 8 bases from J, the gap between germline ends came to 16 bases. The CDR3 is made up of 16 amino acids. CDR3 in amino acids: CASSQDRGGAGEKLFF. CDR3 DNA: TGCGCCAGCAGCCAAGATCGGGGGGGCGCGGGAGAAAAACTGTTTTTT.

The genes are TRBV5-1 and TRBJ2-1; possible D gene TRBD2, 6 bases. Trimming shortened V by 0 bases and J by 0 bases, and 10 bases separated the two germline ends. CDR3 size: 16 residues. The germline V gene has CDR1 SGHRS and CDR2 YFSETQ. CDR3 nucleotide sequence: TGCGCCAGCAGCTTGGGTGGCGGGACCTCCTACAATGAGCAGTTCTTC. This encodes CASSLGGGTSYNEQFF.

J is TRBJ1-4 and V is TRBV15, with 9 bases aligning to TRBD1. This CDR3 is 15 amino acids long. Germline V gene data show CDR1 as LNHNV and CDR2 as YYDKDF (reference sequence). V was pared by 4 bases and J by 8 bases, with 8 bases of the junction left unmatched. CDR3 in amino acids: CATSIADRGGEKLFF. Here the CDR3 DNA reads TGTGCCACCAGCATTGCGGACAGGGGCGGCGAAAAACTGTTTTTT.

The V gene is TRBV14, the J gene TRBJ2-3; D gene uncertain. This CDR3 has 14 residues. Trimming left V 0 bases short and J 4 bases short, with 8 bases between. Looked up from germline, CDR1 is SGHDN and CDR2 is FVKESK. CDR3 residues: CASSQDVRADTQYF. In DNA form, the CDR3 reads TGTGCCAGCAGCCAAGACGTCCGGGCAGATACGCAGTATTTT. Supplemented by reference TRBV14 and TRBJ2-3, the full variable domain reads EAGVTQFPSHSVIEKGQTVTLRCDPISGHDNLYWYRRVMGKEIKFLLHFVKESKQDESGMPNNRFLAERTGGTYSTLKVQPAELEDSGVYFCASSQDVRADTQYFGPGTRLTVL.

V is TRBV3-1 (or the pseudogene TRBV3-2) and J is TRBJ1-2, with a possible D match to TRBD1 (5 bases). V gave up 3 bases and J gave up 6 bases, with 17 bases separating them. In germline, CDR1 is LGHDT, CDR2 YNNKEL (reference sequence). The CDR3 loop spans 15 amino acids. CDR3 residues: CASSQGGGWLDGYTF. The CDR3 DNA is TGTGCCAGCAGCCAGGGGGGAGGGTGGTTGGATGGCTACACCTTC.

The genes are TRBV16 and TRBJ2-7; the D is unclear. Trimming took off 4 bases at V and 4 bases at J, with 8 bases between the two ends. This CDR3 has 12 amino acids. Germline values: CDR1 KGHSY, CDR2 FQNENV. CDR3 bases: TGTGCCAGCAGCCCCTCCAGGTACGAGCAGTACTTC. Translation gives CASSPSRYEQYF.

The V and J genes are TRBV7-2 and TRBJ2-7; 10 nucleotides match TRBD2. V lost 5 bases, J lost 3 bases, and 10 bases stayed unmatched. CDR1 is SGHTA and CDR2 is FQGNSA in the germline V gene. This CDR3 is 16 amino acids long. The CDR3 DNA is TGTGCCAGCAGCCTGGGGGCTAGCGGGGGCCACTACGAGCAGTACTTC. It yields the protein CASSLGASGGHYEQYF.

CDR3 nucleotides: TGTGCCAGCAGCGTCGGACAGGGAAAGGGTCAGCCCCAGCATTTT. Protein: CASSVGQGKGQPQHF. The chain employs TRBV7-9 and TRBJ1-5; 8 bases are shared with TRBD1. V trimming: 5 bases; J trimming: 6 bases; junction bases outside the gene matches: 9. CDR3 size: 15 residues. The germline gives CDR1 SEHNR, CDR2 FQNEAQ (reference sequence).

The CDR3 loop reads CASSLASSGSMETQYF. The CDR3 nucleotides are TGCGCCAGCAGCTTGGCGAGTAGCGGGAGTATGGAGACCCAGTACTTC. The chain combines TRBV5-1 with TRBJ2-5; 9 bases match TRBD2. Germline values: CDR1 SGHRS, CDR2 YFSETQ. The trim removed 0 bases at V and 5 bases at J, leaving 8 bases unmatched. CDR3 size: 16 residues.

This clone was found a few times. The genes are TRBV20-1 and TRBJ1-1, with 8 bases fitting TRBD1. Germline loops: CDR1 DFQATT, CDR2 SNEGSKA (reference sequence). There are 15 residues in the CDR3. Trimming at V came to 3 bases and at J to 2 bases, leaving 8 bases not matched to a gene. The CDR3, as DNA: TGCAGTGCTAGTAGGGCAGGGGGCGCAAACACTGAAGCTTTCTTT. As protein: CSASRAGGANTEAFF.

This clone was recorded only once. This chain connects TRBV19 to TRBJ1-6, with D possibly TRBD1 on 5 matching bases. In germline, CDR1 is LNHDA, CDR2 SQIVND (reference sequence). V lost 6 bases and J 8 bases, leaving 14 bases between the germline ends. The CDR3 length is 14 residues. The CDR3 nucleotides read TGTGCCAGTAGAAGCGGGGGACTGTATTCACCCCTCCACTTT. Protein: CASRSGGLYSPLHF.

The J gene is TRBJ1-2, the V gene TRBV11-3; 7 bases agree with TRBD1. V lost 1 base and J lost 3; bases outside the gene matches: 5. The CDR3 spans 15 residues. Germline V CDR1 and CDR2: SGHNT, YENEEA. The CDR3 DNA reads as TGTGCCAGCAGCTTAGCCGACAGGGACTACTATGGCTACACCTTC. Translating gives CASSLADRDYYGYTF. The complete variable domain, with remaining parts taken from reference TRBV11-3 and TRBJ1-2, reads EAGVVQSPRYKIIEKKQPVAFWCNPISGHNTLYWYLQNLGQGPELLIRYENEEAVDDSQLPKDRFSAERLKGVDSTLKIQPAELGDSAVYLCASSLADRDYYGYTFGSGTRLTVV.

J is TRBJ1-5 and V is TRBV30; 8 nucleotides align to TRBD1. There are 14 residues in the CDR3. The trim removed 4 bases at V and 7 bases at J, leaving 9 bases unmatched. Germline values: CDR1 GTSNPN, CDR2 SVGIG (reference sequence). CDR3 sequence (DNA): TGTGCCTGGACCCCACAGGGGGTCCGGCAGCCCCAGCATTTT. This encodes CAWTPQGVRQPQHF.

This clone showed up just once. The CDR3 loop is CASSADRGHYGYTF. The CDR3 DNA reads as TGTGCCAGTAGTGCGGACAGGGGTCACTATGGCTACACCTTC. This chain links TRBV19 with TRBJ1-2; 9 bases are shared with TRBD1. This CDR3 spans 14 amino acids. In germline, CDR1 is LNHDA, CDR2 SQIVND (reference sequence). V shed 5 bases and J 3 bases; nucleotides not matched to a gene: 4.

This clone showed up just once. The chain joins TRBV21-1 to TRBJ2-6; the D call in the table, TRBD2, was not verified against the DNA. TRBV21-1 is a known pseudogene. CDR3 length equals 18 residues. The CDR3 region is CASSKALAGGTGANVLTF. CDR3 DNA sequence: TGTGCCAGCAGCAAAGCTCTAGCGGGAGGGACTGGGGCCAACGTCCTGACTTTC.

This clone has more than one count but fewer than ten. J is TRBJ2-3 and V is TRBV30, with 8 bases that match TRBD1. The V segment lost 5 bases and the J segment 1 base; nucleotides outside the gene matches: 5. Looked up from germline, CDR1 is GTSNPN and CDR2 is SVGIG (reference sequence). The CDR3 length is 14 residues. This CDR3 reads CAWQGAAGTDTQYF. The CDR3, as DNA: TGTGCCTGGCAGGGGGCGGCAGGCACAGATACGCAGTATTTT.

V gene TRBV5-1 combines with J gene TRBJ2-7, with TRBD2 identical over 12 bases. J was trimmed by 4 bases and V by 3 bases; bases with no gene match: 2. Germline CDR1 and CDR2: SGHRS and YFSETQ. The CDR3 runs to 14 residues. The CDR3 loop is CASSSSGGVYEQYF. The CDR3 region has the DNA TGCGCCAGCAGCTCTAGCGGGGGGGTGTACGAGCAGTACTTC.

This chain joins TRBV18 and TRBJ2-7, with TRBD1 as a possible D gene (5 bases). The CDR3 consists of 11 residues. V gave up 6 bases and J gave up 6 bases, with 9 bases separating them. From germline, CDR1 is KGHSH and CDR2 LQKENI. CDR3 region: CASSQGSEQYF. The CDR3 DNA follows: TGTGCCAGCTCTCAGGGTTCCGAGCAGTACTTC.

The rearrangement joins TRBV10-2 to TRBJ2-3; TRBD2 matches at 7 bases. Germline trimming cut 7 bases from V and 2 bases from J; bases unmatched to any gene: 3. This CDR3 is built from 13 residues. CDR1 and CDR2 from the germline V gene are WSHSY and SAAADI. The CDR3 here is CASTGTNTDTQYF. The CDR3, as DNA: TGCGCCAGCACCGGGACTAACACAGATACGCAGTATTTT.

This clone was seen once. The chain combines TRBV7-2 with TRBJ2-1; 9 bases fit TRBD1. The CDR3 has 15 amino acids. Germline lookup yields CDR1 SGHTA and CDR2 FQGNSA. Losses at the gene ends were 2 bases for V and 7 bases for J; bases not matched to a gene: 6. In nucleotides, the CDR3 is TGTGCCAGCAGCTTACTACAGGGGGCTTGGAATGAGCAGTTCTTC. This gives the protein CASSLLQGAWNEQFF.

J is TRBJ1-1 and V is TRBV6-4; 7 bases match TRBD1. The junction had 8 bases not matched to a gene; V was cut back by 0 bases and J by 1 base. This CDR3 has 17 residues. Germline V gene sequence: CDR1 MRHNA, CDR2 SNTAGT. CDR3 sequence reads: CASSDSMETGWNTEAFF. CDR3 sequence (DNA): TGTGCCAGCAGTGACTCAATGGAGACAGGGTGGAACACTGAAGCTTTCTTT.

The chain combines TRBV7-2 with TRBJ2-5; maybe TRBD1 (6 bases). Per germline, CDR1 SGHTA and CDR2 FQGNSA. This CDR3 region has 13 residues. V was shortened by 6 bases and J by 4 bases, with 12 bases between the two germline ends. CDR3 DNA: TGTGCCAGCAGACAACAGGGTGGAGAGACCCAGTACTTC. Amino acids: CASRQQGGETQYF.

V usage is TRBV7-9 and J usage is TRBJ1-2; no clear D. Germline V CDR1 and CDR2: SEHNR, FQNEAQ (reference sequence). The CDR3 contains 13 residues. Trimming took off 1 base at V and 6 bases at J, with 9 bases between the two ends. DNA of the CDR3: TGTGCCAGCAGCTTAGTGGCATTTGATGGCTACACCTTC. It specifies CASSLVAFDGYTF.

The CDR3 nucleotides are TGTGCCAGCAGCGCGCAAGATACGCAGTATTTT. Protein: CASSAQDTQYF. The chain couples TRBV13 to TRBJ2-3; D gene ambiguous. With 5 bases removed from V and 5 bases from J, the gap between germline ends came to 5 bases. This CDR3 is built from 11 residues. Germline V CDR1 and CDR2: PRHDT, FYEKMQ (reference sequence).

This chain uses TRBV14 with TRBJ2-5, with 13 positions matching TRBD2. Unmatched junction bases numbered 6, after V lost 5 bases and J lost 0 bases. Germline lookup yields CDR1 SGHDN and CDR2 FVKESK. The CDR3 has 17 amino acids. The CDR3 here is CASSSLAGGKYQETQYF. In DNA, the CDR3 is TGTGCCAGCAGCTCACTAGCGGGGGGGAAGTACCAAGAGACCCAGTACTTC.

V usage is TRBV20-1 and J usage is TRBJ2-1, with D possibly matching TRBD2 (5 bases). Trimming took off 3 bases at V and 3 bases at J, with 15 bases between the two ends. CDR3 length: 15 residues. The germline V gene encodes CDR1 DFQATT and CDR2 SNEGSKA (reference sequence). This CDR3 reads CSASGLALSYNEQFF. CDR3 DNA sequence: TGCAGTGCTAGTGGGCTAGCCCTTAGCTACAATGAGCAGTTCTTC.